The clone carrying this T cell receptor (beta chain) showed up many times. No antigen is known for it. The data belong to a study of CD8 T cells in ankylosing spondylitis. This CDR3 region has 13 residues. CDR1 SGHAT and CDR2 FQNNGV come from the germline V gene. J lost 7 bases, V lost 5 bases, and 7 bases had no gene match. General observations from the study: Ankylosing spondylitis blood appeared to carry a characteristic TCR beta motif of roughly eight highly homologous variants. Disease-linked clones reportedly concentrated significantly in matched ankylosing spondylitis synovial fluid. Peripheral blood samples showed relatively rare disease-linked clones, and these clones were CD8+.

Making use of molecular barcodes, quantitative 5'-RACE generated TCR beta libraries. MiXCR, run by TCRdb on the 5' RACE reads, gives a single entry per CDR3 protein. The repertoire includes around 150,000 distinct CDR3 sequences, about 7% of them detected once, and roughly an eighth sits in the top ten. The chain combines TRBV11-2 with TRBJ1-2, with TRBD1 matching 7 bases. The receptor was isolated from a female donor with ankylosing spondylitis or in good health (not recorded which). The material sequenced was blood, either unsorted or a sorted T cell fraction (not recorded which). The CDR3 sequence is CASSTTGRAGYTF. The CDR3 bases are TGTGCCAGCAGCACGACAGGGCGAGCTGGCTACACCTTC.